The rows below give T cell receptor beta chains drawn from one sample of a study of response to subunit inactivated influenza vaccine. TCRdb independently ran MiXCR on the RT-PCR reads; one entry per CDR3 protein. The sample has more than 500,000 distinct CDR3 sequences; about 11% are singletons. These records were also assigned to another study, of T cells expressing NK-cell markers.

This material consisted of PBMCs from blood, taken on the day of vaccination. All receptors come from a man aged 50 to 60 who received an inactivated influenza vaccine. Each CDR3 is given with its conserved first and last residue. Fields, in order: CDR3 length, J gene, D gene, clone size, V gene, CDR3 protein, CDR3 DNA. The D gene is left open where the match is weak. Size is stated for part of the rows, as once, few or many counts, or as a class when the clone is expanded.

cdr3_length: 15
j_call: TRBJ1-4
d_call: -
clone_size: -
v_call: TRBV6-5
cdr3_aa: CASSYSGILEEKLFF
cdr3_nt: TGTGCCAGCAGTTACTCGGGCATCCTGGAGGAAAAACTGTTTTTT

cdr3_length: 16
j_call: TRBJ2-1
d_call: TRBD1
clone_size: once
v_call: TRBV7-8
cdr3_aa: CASSRAPGQGSNEQFF
cdr3_nt: TGTGCCAGCAGCAGAGCACCGGGACAGGGGTCGAATGAGCAGTTCTTC

cdr3_length: 15
j_call: TRBJ2-5
d_call: -
clone_size: -
v_call: TRBV4-1
cdr3_aa: CASSQVRGGQETQYF
cdr3_nt: TGCGCCAGCAGCCAAGTAAGGGGGGGCCAAGAGACCCAGTACTTC

cdr3_length: 14
j_call: TRBJ2-3
d_call: -
clone_size: -
v_call: TRBV4-2
cdr3_aa: CASSQKGRGDTQYF
cdr3_nt: TGTGCCAGCAGCCAGAAAGGTCGAGGAGATACGCAGTATTTT

cdr3_length: 15
j_call: TRBJ2-7
d_call: TRBD2
clone_size: many
v_call: TRBV5-1
cdr3_aa: CASSLTSGRLYEQYF
cdr3_nt: TGCGCCAGCAGCCTGACTAGCGGGAGGTTATACGAGCAGTACTTC

cdr3_length: 15
j_call: TRBJ2-2
d_call: -
clone_size: many
v_call: TRBV10-3
cdr3_aa: CANSQQLGPFGELFF
cdr3_nt: TGTGCCAACTCCCAACAACTAGGACCCTTCGGGGAGCTGTTTTTT

cdr3_length: 16
j_call: TRBJ2-1
d_call: TRBD2
clone_size: few
v_call: TRBV7-9
cdr3_aa: CASSLDGRAGHNEQFF
cdr3_nt: TGTGCCAGCAGCTTAGACGGCAGAGCGGGGCATAATGAGCAGTTCTTC

cdr3_length: 15
j_call: TRBJ2-5
d_call: TRBD1
clone_size: few
v_call: TRBV28
cdr3_aa: CASSPLGQVVETQYF
cdr3_nt: TGTGCCAGCAGTCCCCTAGGACAGGTAGTGGAGACCCAGTACTTC

cdr3_length: 15
j_call: TRBJ2-3
d_call: -
clone_size: few
v_call: TRBV7-6
cdr3_aa: CASSLVRQSTDTQYF
cdr3_nt: TGTGCCAGCAGCTTAGTTAGGCAGAGCACAGATACGCAGTATTTT

cdr3_length: 14
j_call: TRBJ2-1
d_call: -
clone_size: -
v_call: TRBV15
cdr3_aa: CATSRDRNYNEQFF
cdr3_nt: TGTGCCACCAGCAGAGATAGGAACTACAATGAGCAGTTCTTC

cdr3_length: 15
j_call: TRBJ2-2
d_call: TRBD1
clone_size: many
v_call: TRBV12-3/TRBV12-4
cdr3_aa: CASSSGQGGTGELFF
cdr3_nt: TGTGCCAGCAGTTCGGGACAGGGAGGCACCGGGGAGCTGTTTTTT

cdr3_length: 12
j_call: TRBJ2-3
d_call: -
clone_size: few
v_call: TRBV5-5
cdr3_aa: CASSSYLDTQYF
cdr3_nt: TGTGCCAGCAGCTCCTACCTGGATACGCAGTATTTT

cdr3_length: 12
j_call: TRBJ1-2
d_call: -
clone_size: few
v_call: TRBV28
cdr3_aa: CATTSSNYGYTF
cdr3_nt: TGTGCCACGACCAGTTCTAACTATGGCTACACCTTC

cdr3_length: 11
j_call: TRBJ2-1
d_call: -
clone_size: -
v_call: TRBV5-1
cdr3_aa: CASRHTNEQFF
cdr3_nt: TGCGCCAGCCGCCATACCAATGAGCAGTTCTTC

cdr3_length: 17
j_call: TRBJ2-4
d_call: -
clone_size: -
v_call: TRBV21-1
cdr3_aa: CASSPGRGVLDVNIQYF
cdr3_nt: TGTGCCAGCAGCCCTGGGCGGGGGGTACTCGATGTGAACATTCAGTACTTC

cdr3_length: 17
j_call: TRBJ2-1
d_call: TRBD2
clone_size: few
v_call: TRBV4-1
cdr3_aa: CASSQAGLRGAQIEQFF
cdr3_nt: TGCGCCAGCAGCCAAGCAGGACTGCGGGGGGCCCAAATAGAGCAGTTCTTC

cdr3_length: 15
j_call: TRBJ2-7
d_call: TRBD1
clone_size: -
v_call: TRBV4-1
cdr3_aa: CASSRTGTASYEQYF
cdr3_nt: TGCGCCAGCAGCCGGACCGGGACAGCTTCCTACGAGCAGTACTTC

cdr3_length: 14
j_call: TRBJ2-5
d_call: -
clone_size: -
v_call: TRBV5-1
cdr3_aa: CASSWGTGQETQYF
cdr3_nt: TGTGCCAGCAGCTGGGGGACCGGTCAAGAGACCCAGTACTTC

cdr3_length: 12
j_call: TRBJ2-1
d_call: -
clone_size: -
v_call: TRBV18
cdr3_aa: CASSPPNNEQCF
cdr3_nt: TGTGCCAGCTCACCACCTAACAATGAGCAGTGCTTC

cdr3_length: 12
j_call: TRBJ2-5
d_call: -
clone_size: few
v_call: TRBV7-2
cdr3_aa: CASSLLGKTQYF
cdr3_nt: TGTGCCAGCAGCTTACTGGGAAAGACCCAGTACTTC